The clone carrying this TCR beta chain has at least ten counts. Its antigen is unknown. Unique molecular identifiers were attached to individual cDNA molecules. TCRdb recomputed calls from the 5' RACE reads with MiXCR, one row per CDR3 protein. The sample consists of about 27,000 distinct CDR3 sequences, 5.1% of them appearing once. From germline, CDR1 is LGHNA and CDR2 YNFKEQ. With 1 base removed from V and 0 bases from J, the gap between germline ends came to 21 bases. The CDR3 is 19 amino acids. This sample was included in a study of early T cells in non-severe SARS-CoV-2 infection. On the study more broadly: RNA in bulk from unsorted whole blood was sequenced, and chains were unpaired.

Findings of the study overall: VDJdb-based annotation leaned toward anti-spike CD8 responses and missed private and CD4 specificities.

The receptor was derived from an adult who was a healthcare worker with PCR-confirmed SARS-CoV-2 infection or an uninfected control (not recorded which). The genes are TRBV4-2 and TRBJ1-2, with D hard to call. The sample taken for sequencing was whole blood. For the CDR3, the DNA is TGTGCCAGCAGCCAAGTAGTATTTTTGGGTCAAACAGCTAACTATGGCTACACCTTC. Translated, it gives CASSQVVFLGQTANYGYTF.